One sample yielded the 8 T cell receptor beta chains listed below, sequenced in a study of monozygotic twins with inflammatory bowel disease. One entry per CDR3 protein, without DNA, is what TCRdb gives after re-calling the 5' RACE reads. This sample's clone table lists 150,000 to 200,000 distinct CDR3 sequences. Sequenced material: blood. These receptors came from a human donor with ulcerative colitis or Crohn's disease, or a healthy co-twin of an affected twin (not recorded which).

The rearrangement joins TRBV12-3 or TRBV12-4 to TRBJ2-1; TCRdb indicates TRBD1, and absent DNA this call remains unverified. CDR3 length: 14 residues. This chain's CDR3 is CASSSGQGADEQFF.

V usage is TRBV7-2 and J usage is TRBJ2-7; TCRdb outputs TRBD1, but without DNA this stays unchecked. Germline V CDR1 and CDR2: SGHTA, FQGNSA. This CDR3 comprises 15 residues. The CDR3 reads CASSLAAGQTYEQYF.

This chain joins TRBV12-5 and TRBJ2-1. CDR3 size: 13 residues. Germline loops: CDR1 LGHNT, CDR2 FRNRAP. The CDR3 reads CASGLVRFNEQFF.

The chain is built from TRBV5-1 and TRBJ2-3; the D call from TCRdb, TRBD1, cannot be confirmed without DNA. CDR3 length: 16 residues. Germline CDR1 is SGHRS and CDR2 is YFSETQ. The CDR3 protein is CASSTGTEISTDTQYF.

The chain joins TRBV7-2 to TRBJ2-3; TCRdb selects TRBD2, and the lack of DNA leaves this call unchecked. The CDR3 sequence is 16 residues long. Germline V gives CDR1 SGHTA, CDR2 FQGNSA. The CDR3 is CASSPKRGGHMDTQYF.

The chain is built from TRBV7-3 and TRBJ2-5; the TRBD1 assignment by TCRdb is unverifiable without DNA. The CDR3 runs 13 residues. Germline values: CDR1 SGHTA, CDR2 FQGTGA. The CDR3 here is CASSAGQSETQYF.

The genes are TRBV20-1 and TRBJ2-5; TCRdb calls TRBD1, which cannot be checked without DNA. This CDR3 is 13 amino acids long. Germline V gives CDR1 DFQATT, CDR2 SNEGSKA (reference sequence). The CDR3 loop is CSGYTGTQETQYF.

V gene TRBV5-1 combines with J gene TRBJ2-1; lacking DNA, the TRBD1 call made by TCRdb goes unchecked. The CDR3 is 15 amino acids. Germline CDR1 SGHRS, CDR2 YFSETQ. This CDR3 reads CASSPRQGAGNEQFF. Variable domain in full (rest from reference TRBV5-1 and TRBJ2-1): KAGVTQTPRYLIKTRGQQVTLSCSPISGHRSVSWYQQTPGQGLQFLFEYFSETQRNKGNFPGRFSGRQFSNSRSEMNVSTLELGDSALYLCASSPRQGAGNEQFFGPGTRLTVL.